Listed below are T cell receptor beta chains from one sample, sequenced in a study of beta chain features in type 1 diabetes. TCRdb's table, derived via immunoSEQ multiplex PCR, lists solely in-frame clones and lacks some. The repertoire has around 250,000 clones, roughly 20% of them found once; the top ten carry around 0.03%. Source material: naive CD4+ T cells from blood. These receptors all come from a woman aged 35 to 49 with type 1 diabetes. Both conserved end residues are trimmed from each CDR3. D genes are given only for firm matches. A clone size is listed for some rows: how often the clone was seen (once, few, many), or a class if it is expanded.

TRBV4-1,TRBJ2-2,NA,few,ASSPGQPGAGELF
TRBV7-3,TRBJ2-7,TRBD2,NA,ASSKLAGPYEQY
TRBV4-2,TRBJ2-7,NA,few,ASSQDNVQAKGEQY
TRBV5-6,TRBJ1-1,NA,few,ASSLERALSAF
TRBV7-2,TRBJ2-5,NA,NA,ASSLGAGETQY
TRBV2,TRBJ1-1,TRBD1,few,ASSVTGLNTEAF
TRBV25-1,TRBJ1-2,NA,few,ASARSGNYGYT
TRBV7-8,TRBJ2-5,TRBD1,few,ASSPPGTGGAQY
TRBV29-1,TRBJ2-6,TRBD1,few,SVEDDRGAPSGANVLT
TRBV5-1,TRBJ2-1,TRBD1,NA,ASSLADRGSYNEQF
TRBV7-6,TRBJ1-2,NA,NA,ASSLAPLSGGYT
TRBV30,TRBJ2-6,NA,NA,AWSATGAGANVLT
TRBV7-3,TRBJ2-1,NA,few,ASSLNTGRNNEQF
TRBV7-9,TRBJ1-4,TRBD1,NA,ASSLAQGGHEKLF
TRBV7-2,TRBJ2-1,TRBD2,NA,ASSLAAGGPNEQF
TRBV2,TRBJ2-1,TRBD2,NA,ASNLAGWNEQF
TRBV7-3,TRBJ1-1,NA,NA,ASSLSGGNTEAF
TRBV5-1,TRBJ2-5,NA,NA,ASSLGPTRMETQY
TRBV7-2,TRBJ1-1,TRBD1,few,ASSLDRGDTEAF
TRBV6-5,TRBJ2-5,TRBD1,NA,ASSPGQGQETQY
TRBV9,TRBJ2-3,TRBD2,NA,ASSATGTSGFTQY
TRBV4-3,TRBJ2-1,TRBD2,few,ASSQGPPSGSYEQF
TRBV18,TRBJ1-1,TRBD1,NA,ASSPLTGIGEAF
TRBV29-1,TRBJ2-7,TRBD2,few,SVDAGGNEQY
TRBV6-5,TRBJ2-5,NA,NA,ASSNRVGLQETQY
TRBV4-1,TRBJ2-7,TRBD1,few,ASSQGPGQEYEQY
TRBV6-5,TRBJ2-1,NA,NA,ASYRLGGLSNEQF
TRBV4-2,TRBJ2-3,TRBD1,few,ASSRDRQGAMDDTQY
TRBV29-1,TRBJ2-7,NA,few,SVEQGEQY
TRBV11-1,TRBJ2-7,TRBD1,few,ASRPGQGYYEQY
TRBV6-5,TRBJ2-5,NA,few,ASRTAQETQY
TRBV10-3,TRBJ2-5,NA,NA,AISDETDRRN
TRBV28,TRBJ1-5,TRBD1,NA,ASGQGARQPQH
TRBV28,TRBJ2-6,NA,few,ASSSGGSGANVLT
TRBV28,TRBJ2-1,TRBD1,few,ASSLDRKYNEQF
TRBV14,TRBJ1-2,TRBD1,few,ASSLGTGSLGYT
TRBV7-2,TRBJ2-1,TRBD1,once,ASSKGQGANEQF
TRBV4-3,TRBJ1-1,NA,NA,ASSQGTGEAF
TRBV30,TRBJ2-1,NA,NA,AWREGSGPYNEQF
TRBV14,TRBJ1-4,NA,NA,ASSQQTGSEKLF
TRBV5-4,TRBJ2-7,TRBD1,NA,ASSPSRGSHEQY
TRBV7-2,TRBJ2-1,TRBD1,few,ASSKRQGPYEQF
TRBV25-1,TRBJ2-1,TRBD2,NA,ASSDYKREMRQF
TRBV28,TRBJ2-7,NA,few,ASLPTAGRHEQY
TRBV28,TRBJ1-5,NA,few,ASTPAGVNQPQH
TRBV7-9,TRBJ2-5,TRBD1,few,ASSARGGTGDAQTQY
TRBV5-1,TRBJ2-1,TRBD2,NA,ASSLLGLAGVDEQF
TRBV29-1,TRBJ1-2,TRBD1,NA,SVEVSRGDGYT
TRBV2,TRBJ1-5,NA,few,ASSEWTDGGAQH
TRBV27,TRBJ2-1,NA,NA,ASSLSGPNEQF
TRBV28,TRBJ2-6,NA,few,ASSLAGTSGANVLT
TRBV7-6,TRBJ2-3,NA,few,ASSPMFSRGDTQY
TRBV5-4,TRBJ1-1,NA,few,ASSHRDMSNTEAF
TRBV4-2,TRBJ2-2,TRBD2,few,ASSQDRMAGGPAGELF
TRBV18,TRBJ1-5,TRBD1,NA,ASSPTGDLNQPQH